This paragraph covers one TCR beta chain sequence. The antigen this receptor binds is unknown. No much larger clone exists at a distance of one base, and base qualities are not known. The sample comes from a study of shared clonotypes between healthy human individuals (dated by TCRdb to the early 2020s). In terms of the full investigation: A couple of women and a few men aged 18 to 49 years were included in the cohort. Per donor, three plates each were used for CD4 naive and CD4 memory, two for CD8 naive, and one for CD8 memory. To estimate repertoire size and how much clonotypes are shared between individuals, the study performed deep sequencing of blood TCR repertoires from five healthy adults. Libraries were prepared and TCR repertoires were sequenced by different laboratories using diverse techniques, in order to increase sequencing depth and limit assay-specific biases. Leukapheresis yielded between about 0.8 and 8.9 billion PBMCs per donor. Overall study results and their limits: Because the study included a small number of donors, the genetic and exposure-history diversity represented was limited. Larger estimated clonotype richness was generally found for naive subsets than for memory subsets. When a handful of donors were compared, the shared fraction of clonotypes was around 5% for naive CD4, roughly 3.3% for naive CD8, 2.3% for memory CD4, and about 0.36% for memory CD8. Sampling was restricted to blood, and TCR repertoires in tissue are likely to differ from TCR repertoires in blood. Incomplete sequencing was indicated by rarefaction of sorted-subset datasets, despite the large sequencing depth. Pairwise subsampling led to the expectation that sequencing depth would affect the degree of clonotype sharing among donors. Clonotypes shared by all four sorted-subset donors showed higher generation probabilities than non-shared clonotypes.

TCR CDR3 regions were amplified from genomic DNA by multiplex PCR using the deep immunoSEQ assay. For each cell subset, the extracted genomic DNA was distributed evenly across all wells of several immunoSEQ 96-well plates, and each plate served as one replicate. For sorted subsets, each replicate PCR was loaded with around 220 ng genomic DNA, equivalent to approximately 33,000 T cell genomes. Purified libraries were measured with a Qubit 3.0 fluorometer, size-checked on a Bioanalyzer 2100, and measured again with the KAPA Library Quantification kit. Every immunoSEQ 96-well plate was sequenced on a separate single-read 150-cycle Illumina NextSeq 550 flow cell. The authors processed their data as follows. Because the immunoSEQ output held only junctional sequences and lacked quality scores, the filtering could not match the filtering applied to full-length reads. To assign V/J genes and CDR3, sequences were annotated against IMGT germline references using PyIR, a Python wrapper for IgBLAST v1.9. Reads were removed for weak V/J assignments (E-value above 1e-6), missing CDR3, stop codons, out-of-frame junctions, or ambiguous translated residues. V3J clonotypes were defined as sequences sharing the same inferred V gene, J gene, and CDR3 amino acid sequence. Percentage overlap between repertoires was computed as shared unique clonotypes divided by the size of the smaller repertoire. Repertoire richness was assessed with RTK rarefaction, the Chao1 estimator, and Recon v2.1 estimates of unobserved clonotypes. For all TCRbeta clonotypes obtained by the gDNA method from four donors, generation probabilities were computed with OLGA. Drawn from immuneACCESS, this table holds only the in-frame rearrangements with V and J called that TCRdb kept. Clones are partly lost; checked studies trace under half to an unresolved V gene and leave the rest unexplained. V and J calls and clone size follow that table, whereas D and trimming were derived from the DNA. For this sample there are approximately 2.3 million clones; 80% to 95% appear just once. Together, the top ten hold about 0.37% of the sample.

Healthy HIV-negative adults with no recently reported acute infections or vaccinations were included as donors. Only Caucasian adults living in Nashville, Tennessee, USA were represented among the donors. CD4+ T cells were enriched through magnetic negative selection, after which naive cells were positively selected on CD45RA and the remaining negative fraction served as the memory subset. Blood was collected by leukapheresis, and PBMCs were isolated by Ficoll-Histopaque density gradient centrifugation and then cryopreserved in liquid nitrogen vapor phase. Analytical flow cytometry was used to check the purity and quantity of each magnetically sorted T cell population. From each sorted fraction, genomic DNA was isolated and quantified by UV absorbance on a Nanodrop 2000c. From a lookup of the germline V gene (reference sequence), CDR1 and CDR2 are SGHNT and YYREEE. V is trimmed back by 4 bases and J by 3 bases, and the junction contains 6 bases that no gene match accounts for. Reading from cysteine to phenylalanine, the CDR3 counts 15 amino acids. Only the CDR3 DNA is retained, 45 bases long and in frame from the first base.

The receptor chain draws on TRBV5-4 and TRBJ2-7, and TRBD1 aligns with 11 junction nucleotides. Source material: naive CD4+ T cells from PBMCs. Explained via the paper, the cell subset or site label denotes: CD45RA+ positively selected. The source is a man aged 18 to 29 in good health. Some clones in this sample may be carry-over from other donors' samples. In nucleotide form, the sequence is TGTGCCAGCAGCGCCTCCGGGACAGGGGGCTACGAGCAGTACTTC. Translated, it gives CASSASGTGGYEQYF.